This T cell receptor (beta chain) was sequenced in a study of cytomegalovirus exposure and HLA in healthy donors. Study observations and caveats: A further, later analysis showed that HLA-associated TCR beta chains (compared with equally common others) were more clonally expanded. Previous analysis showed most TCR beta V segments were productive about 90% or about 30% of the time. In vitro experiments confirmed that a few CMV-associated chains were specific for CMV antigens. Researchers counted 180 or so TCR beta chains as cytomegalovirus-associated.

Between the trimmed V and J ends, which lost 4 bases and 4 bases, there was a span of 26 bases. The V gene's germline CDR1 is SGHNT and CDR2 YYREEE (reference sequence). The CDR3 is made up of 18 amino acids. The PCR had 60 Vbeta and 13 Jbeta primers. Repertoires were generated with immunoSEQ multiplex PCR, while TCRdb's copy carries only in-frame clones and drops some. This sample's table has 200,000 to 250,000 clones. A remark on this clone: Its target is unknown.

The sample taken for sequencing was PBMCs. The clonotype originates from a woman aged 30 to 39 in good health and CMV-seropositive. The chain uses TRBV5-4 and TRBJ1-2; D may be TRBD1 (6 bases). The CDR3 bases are TGTGCCAGCAGCCTACCAGCGGGGGCAGGCCCGAGAAGCTATGGCTACACCTTC. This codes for CASSLPAGAGPRSYGYTF. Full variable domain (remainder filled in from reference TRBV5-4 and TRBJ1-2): ETGVTQSPTHLIKTRGQQVTLRCSSQSGHNTVSWYQQALGQGPQFIFQYYREEENGRGNFPPRFSGLQFPNYSSELNVNALELDDSALYLCASSLPAGAGPRSYGYTFGSGTRLTVV.